A single sample is the source of the 10 T cell receptor beta chains below, sequenced in a study of T cell repertoires in cytomegalovirus infection. TCRdb passed the reads through MiXCR, listing each CDR3 protein once. The sample has some 400,000 distinct CDR3 sequences, 15% to 20% seen once. The specimen was PBMCs. All receptors come from a human donor in good health (CMV status not recorded). Some clones in this sample may be carry-over from other donors' samples.

V gene TRBV11-2 combines with J gene TRBJ2-3; 7 bases agree with TRBD2. CDR1 and CDR2 (germline): SGHAT, FQNNGV. CDR3 size: 15 residues. V dropped 5 bases and J dropped 4; count of bases not matched to a gene: 9. The DNA for the CDR3 is TGTGCCAGCAGCAAGACTAGCCCTCGGGCAGATACGCAGTATTTT. Protein: CASSKTSPRADTQYF.

This clonotype was observed many times. The chain carries TRBV7-2 and TRBJ2-1; either TRBD1 or TRBD2 may fit D (6 bases each). Germline V lookup: CDR1 SGHTA, CDR2 FQGNSA. V was pared by 4 bases and J by 7 bases, with 17 bases between. CDR3 length equals 15 residues. Written as DNA, the CDR3 is TGTGCCAGCAGCTCCCGGGGGCTTGGTGTGAATGAGCAGTTCTTC. Translating gives CASSSRGLGVNEQFF.

The gene calls are TRBV7-2 and TRBJ2-3, with TRBD2 matching 8 bases. This CDR3 has 16 amino acids. Germline CDR1 and CDR2: SGHTA and FQGNSA. With V trimmed by 1 base and J by 0 bases, 3 bases remained unmatched. The CDR3 region is CASSLEGGGSTDTQYF. The CDR3 DNA reads as TGTGCCAGCAGCTTAGAAGGCGGGGGGAGCACAGATACGCAGTATTTT.

This clonotype was observed a handful of times. The chain couples TRBV27 to TRBJ2-1; tentative D call: TRBD1 (5 bases). This CDR3 is built from 13 residues. Germline V CDR1 and CDR2: MNHEY, SMNVEV (reference sequence). Between the trimmed V and J ends, which lost 10 bases and 7 bases, there was a span of 17 bases. The DNA of the CDR3 is TGTGCCACCTCCCTCAGGGCTGGAAATGAGCAGTTCTTC. Protein: CATSLRAGNEQFF.

This clonotype was detected many times. The gene calls are TRBV19 and TRBJ2-3, with D maybe TRBD2 (5 bases). V shed 9 bases and J shed 1 base, with 11 bases lying between them. The CDR3 length is 13 residues. Germline CDR1 LNHDA, CDR2 SQIVND (reference sequence). The CDR3 coding sequence is TGTGCCAGCAGTTCCGGGGGCACAGATACGCAGTATTTT. Protein sequence: CASSSGGTDTQYF.

This clonotype was seen many times. The chain recombines TRBV7-2 with TRBJ1-2; D remains ambiguous. Germline CDR1 reads SGHTA; CDR2 reads FQGNSA. V was trimmed by 5 bases and J by 3 bases, leaving 7 bases between them. The length of the CDR3 is 12 residues. The CDR3 loop reads CASSLMDYGYTF. CDR3 DNA sequence: TGTGCCAGCAGCCTGATGGACTATGGCTACACCTTC. Looking up the rest from reference TRBV7-2 and TRBJ1-2 gives the full variable domain: GAGVSQSPSNKVTEKGKDVELRCDPISGHTALYWYRQSLGQGLEFLIYFQGNSAPDKSGLPSDRFSAERTGGSVSTLTIQRTQQEDSAVYLCASSLMDYGYTFGSGTRLTVV.

This clonotype was picked up a small number of times. A read error is possible here, since a much larger clone lies one base away. The rearrangement joins TRBV7-9 to TRBJ2-3; 9 nucleotides line up with TRBD2. CDR1 is SEHNR and CDR2 is FQNEAQ in the germline V gene (reference sequence). The CDR3 consists of 16 residues. CDR3 loop: CSSGGGVSTHRDTQYF. The CDR3 DNA sequence: TGTTCCAGCGGCGGGGGGGTTAGTACACACAGAGATACGCAGTATTTT.

This clonotype was observed many times. J is TRBJ1-1 and V is TRBV7-8, with a weak D call TRBD1 (5 bases). Germline loops: CDR1 SGHVS, CDR2 FQNEAQ. This CDR3 region has 12 residues. The V gene lost 5 bases and the J gene lost 4 bases, with 8 bases spanning the gap. The CDR3 nucleotides are TGTGCCAGCAGCCACGACAGCACTGAAGCTTTCTTT. Its translation is CASSHDSTEAFF.

This clonotype was counted between two and nine times. This could be a read error, since a much larger clone is one nucleotide away. The V gene is TRBV2, the J gene TRBJ1-5, with TRBD1 as a possible D gene (5 bases). V was cut by 11 bases and J by 3 bases, with 14 bases left in between. The CDR3 is made up of 13 amino acids. The V gene's germline CDR1 is SNHLY and CDR2 FYNNEI. In nucleotides, the CDR3 is TGTGCCGGCATGCGGGGCAACAATCAGCCCCAGCATTTT. It specifies CAGMRGNNQPQHF.

Many counts were recorded for this clonotype. CDR3 sequence: CASSLVLGYTF. DNA for the CDR3: TGTGCCAGCAGCTTAGTGCTTGGCTACACCTTC. This rearrangement joins TRBV7-2 to TRBJ1-2, with D unclear. This CDR3 has 11 amino acids. V was trimmed by 1 base and J by 7 bases, leaving 4 bases between them. CDR1 and CDR2 (germline): SGHTA, FQGNSA.